This T cell receptor (beta chain) was found in a study of blood T cells in healthy people across ages. Alongside a J-beta primer mix, a sample-barcoded 5' primer served in a second PCR lasting about 7 to 11 cycles. TCRdb itself ran the 5' RACE reads through MiXCR, one entry per CDR3 protein. The sample consists of 1.5 million to 2 million distinct CDR3 sequences, 28% of them appearing once. They isolated at least 7 million PBMCs from each sample. The CDR3 has 18 amino acids. The ends lost 1 base at V and 7 bases at J; junction bases unmatched: 13. The germline V gene encodes CDR1 KGHSH and CDR2 LQKENI. The table lists this clonotype with a few counts.

Material for sequencing was blood. The sequence was obtained from a woman aged 25 to 39 in good health. This rearrangement joins TRBV18 to TRBJ2-1, with TRBD2 identical over 10 bases. CDR3 region: CASSPLRPGTSVSNEQFF. The CDR3 bases are TGTGCCAGCTCACCACTCCGACCCGGGACTAGCGTTAGTAATGAGCAGTTCTTC.